The 17 T cell receptor beta chains given below trace back to one sample, sequenced in a study of CD8+ T cells in alopecia areata. Treatment: oral pan-JAK inhibitor, 5-10 mg twice daily. RNA extraction was followed by reverse transcription into cDNA, which acted as the sequencing template. Repertoires were generated with immunoSEQ multiplex PCR, while TCRdb's copy carries only in-frame clones and drops some. The data show 200,000 or so clones, approximately 40% seen once. Sequences were derived from CD4+ T cells sorted from blood, sampled at roughly week 36, from a patient treated with tofacitinib. The receptors come from a human donor with alopecia areata.

The chain employs TRBV30 and TRBJ2-7; a weak D match, TRBD1 (6 bases). The CDR3 runs 17 residues. Germline V gives CDR1 GTSNPN, CDR2 SVGIG (reference sequence). Trimming left V 2 bases short and J 2 bases short, with 22 bases between. As DNA, the CDR3 is TGTGCCTGGAGTCGAACCCGACAGGCGAAACCTCCCTACGAGCAGTACTTC. Its translation is CAWSRTRQAKPPYEQYF.

V and J are TRBV25-1 and TRBJ2-6, with D perhaps TRBD1 (5 bases). Looked up from germline, CDR1 is MGHDK and CDR2 is SYGVNS. The CDR3 runs to 16 residues. The V gene lost 2 bases and the J gene lost 3 bases, with 11 bases spanning the gap. CDR3: CASSEPQGGGANVLTF. As DNA, the CDR3 is TGTGCCAGCAGTGAACCGCAGGGCGGTGGGGCCAACGTCCTGACTTTC.

This clone was picked up a small number of times. The chain joins TRBV29-1 to TRBJ2-5, with 8 nucleotides matching TRBD2. V trimming: 6 bases; J trimming: 4 bases; junction bases outside the gene matches: 10. The germline V gene encodes CDR1 SQVTM and CDR2 ANQGSEA. The CDR3 runs to 14 residues. The CDR3 protein is CSVAGSGTRETQYF. In DNA, the CDR3 is TGCAGCGTCGCCGGTAGCGGGACTCGAGAGACCCAGTACTTC.

J is TRBJ2-7 and V is TRBV4-3; 9 nucleotides align to TRBD1. Germline V lookup: CDR1 LGHNA, CDR2 YSLEER. Losses at the gene ends were 1 base for V and 4 bases for J; bases not matched to a gene: 8. The CDR3 runs to 16 residues. CDR3 protein: CASSQALGTGRYEQYF. The CDR3 DNA is TGCGCCAGCAGCCAAGCCCTCGGGACAGGGCGGTACGAGCAGTACTTC.

The chain is built from TRBV29-1 and TRBJ2-1; D gene uncertain. The CDR3 extends over 12 amino acids. Germline assignment: CDR1 SQVTM and CDR2 ANQGSEA. V lost 3 bases and J lost 0, with 3 bases in between. CDR3 nucleotide sequence: TGCAGCGTTGATCACTCCTACAATGAGCAGTTCTTC. Translation: CSVDHSYNEQFF.

This clone was recorded a few times. The chain employs TRBV5-1 and TRBJ1-5; TRBD1 matches 9 bases. The V gene end was trimmed by 2 bases and the J gene end by 1 base; junction bases not matched to a gene: 4. The CDR3 covers 16 residues. Germline CDR1 and CDR2: SGHRS and YFSETQ. CDR3 DNA sequence: TGCGCCAGCAGCTTCCACAGGGGGCCGAGCAATCAGCCCCAGCATTTT. It specifies CASSFHRGPSNQPQHF.

The chain employs TRBV29-1 and TRBJ2-1; a weak D match, TRBD2 (6 bases). Trimming removed 2 bases at V and 12 bases at J, with 14 bases between. The CDR3 has 12 residues. CDR1 SQVTM and CDR2 ANQGSEA come from the germline V gene. The chain's CDR3 is CSVESRTEGQFF. DNA for the CDR3: TGCAGCGTTGAAAGCCGGACGGAGGGGCAGTTCTTC.

This clone was counted only a few times. The chain links TRBV19 to TRBJ1-1; D may be TRBD1 (5 bases). Trimming took 7 bases from V and 1 from J, leaving 16 bases between them. Germline V lookup: CDR1 LNHDA, CDR2 SQIVND (reference sequence). This CDR3 contains 15 residues. The CDR3, as DNA: TGTGCCAGTACGCGTAAGGGAGGGGCGAACACTGAAGCTTTCTTT. This encodes CASTRKGGANTEAFF.

As for this clone: One end of the junction fails to match germline, which may point to a read error. Other DNA sequences in this sample translate to the same CDR3. The chain links TRBV29-1 to TRBJ2-7, with TRBD1 as a possible D gene (5 bases). Germline CDR1 SQVTM, CDR2 ANQGSEA. CDR3 length: 13 residues. The DNA of the CDR3 is TGCAGCGTTGGGGTCAGGGTCGGGTACGAACAGTACTTC. This sequence encodes CSVGVRVGYEQYF.

The rearrangement links TRBV28 to TRBJ1-2, with D possibly matching TRBD1 (5 bases). The CDR3 contains 13 residues. The ends were cut back, 8 bases at V and 2 bases at J, with 12 bases in the middle. Germline loops: CDR1 MDHEN, CDR2 SYDVKM. The CDR3 nucleotides are TGTGCCAGCCTATCGACAGAAAACTATGGCTACACCTTC. Amino acid sequence: CASLSTENYGYTF.

The chain joins TRBV25-1 to TRBJ2-5, with TRBD1 as a possible D gene (5 bases). The CDR3 contains 11 residues. CDR1 and CDR2 (germline): MGHDK, SYGVNS. For the CDR3, the DNA is TGTGTCAGTAGCAGGGCAGAGACCCAGTACTTC. It codes for CVSSRAETQYF.

This rearrangement joins TRBV30 to TRBJ2-5, with 10 positions matching TRBD2. The V gene's germline CDR1 is GTSNPN and CDR2 SVGIG (reference sequence). This CDR3 is 13 amino acids long. The CDR3 here is CANSGRTKETQYF. The CDR3 coding sequence is TGTGCTAATAGCGGGAGGACCAAAGAGACCCAGTACTTC.

The gene calls are TRBV7-2 and TRBJ2-3; 7 positions match TRBD2. The CDR3 spans 14 residues. The germline V gene encodes CDR1 SGHTA and CDR2 FQGNSA. With V trimmed by 4 bases and J by 5 bases, 6 bases remained unmatched. CDR3 nucleotide sequence: TGTGCCAGCAGCTCTGGACTAGGTCTAGATACGCAGTATTTT. It translates to CASSSGLGLDTQYF.

The V gene is TRBV25-1, the J gene TRBJ2-3; D might be TRBD2 (6 bases). The germline V and J ends were trimmed by 4 bases and 2 bases, with 16 bases remaining between them. Germline CDR1 reads MGHDK; CDR2 reads SYGVNS. CDR3 size: 16 residues. CDR3 sequence reads: CASSVAGSGDTDTQYF. CDR3 nucleotide sequence: TGTGCCAGCAGTGTAGCCGGGAGTGGTGACACAGATACGCAGTATTTT.

CDR3 bases: TGTGCCAGCAGCTTGGAGTTAGGAGGCGGGCATGAGCAGTTCTTC. Encoded protein: CASSLELGGGHEQFF. This rearrangement joins TRBV5-6 to TRBJ2-1; D may be TRBD2 (5 bases). This CDR3 is 15 amino acids long. The germline gives CDR1 SGHDT, CDR2 YYEEEE. V lost 0 bases and J 8 bases, leaving 15 bases between the germline ends.

A few counts support this clone. The same CDR3 is also encoded by other DNA sequences in this sample. CDR3: CASSLGAGGQPQHF. The CDR3 nucleotides are TGTGCCAGCAGCTTAGGGGCAGGGGGCCAGCCCCAGCATTTT. V gene TRBV7-2 combines with J gene TRBJ1-5; 8 bases agree with TRBD1. Germline V lookup: CDR1 SGHTA, CDR2 FQGNSA. J gave up 7 bases and V 1 base, and 3 bases lay outside the gene matches. CDR3 length: 14 amino acids.

In this sample, this clone turned up a few times. The genes are TRBV7-3 and TRBJ2-5; D uncertain. The ends were cut back, 2 bases at V and 5 bases at J, with 9 bases in the middle. There are 13 residues in the CDR3. Germline lookup yields CDR1 SGHTA and CDR2 FQGTGA. The CDR3 DNA follows: TGTGCCAGCAGCTTAGGGGATAGGGAGACCCAGTACTTC. It translates to CASSLGDRETQYF.